The 27 T cell receptor beta chains below all came from one sample that was sequenced in a study of technical replicates of blood from several donors. Assay: immunoSEQ multiplex PCR; the TCRdb copy retains only in-frame clones and omits some. The repertoire holds tens of thousands of clones, with roughly 92% as singletons. The sample comprised T cells isolated from PBMCs. These receptors all come from a human donor in good health.

The chain employs TRBV10-3 and TRBJ2-6; the D gene is possibly TRBD2 (6 bases). The CDR3 loop spans 16 amino acids. Trimming removed 0 bases from V and 2 bases from J, with 8 bases in between. Germline V gene lookup returns CDR1 ENHRY and CDR2 SYGVKD. This chain's CDR3 is CAISESWGAGANVLTF. The CDR3 region has the DNA TGTGCCATCAGTGAGTCGTGGGGGGCTGGGGCCAACGTCCTGACTTTC.

J is TRBJ2-7 and V is TRBV10-3, with 8 bases that match TRBD2. The CDR3 loop spans 15 amino acids. V lost 6 bases, J lost 1 base, and 8 bases stayed unmatched. Germline V lookup: CDR1 ENHRY, CDR2 SYGVKD. CDR3 amino acids: CAISLPGGTSYEQYF. The CDR3 bases are TGTGCCATCAGCCTACCGGGGGGGACTTCCTACGAGCAGTACTTC.

V gene TRBV11-2 combines with J gene TRBJ2-5; D possibly corresponds to TRBD1 (6 bases). The CDR3 runs to 16 residues. The V gene lost 5 bases and the J gene lost 1 base, with 17 bases spanning the gap. Per germline, CDR1 SGHAT and CDR2 FQNNGV. CDR3 region: CASSPLNRVGQETQYF. In DNA, the CDR3 is TGTGCCAGCAGCCCTCTAAACAGGGTTGGCCAAGAGACCCAGTACTTC.

CDR3 nucleotide sequence: TGTGCCAGCAGCTTAGGCCGCGGCAGGGCCGCCTACGAGCAGTACTTC. This encodes CASSLGRGRAAYEQYF. The chain has TRBV13 and TRBJ2-7, with D possibly being TRBD1 (5 bases). CDR3 length: 16 residues. V dropped 0 bases and J dropped 2 bases, with 14 bases sitting between them. The germline V gene encodes CDR1 PRHDT and CDR2 FYEKMQ (reference sequence).

This clone occurred once. The J gene is TRBJ2-3, the V gene TRBV6-1; maybe TRBD1 (6 bases). The CDR3 is made up of 12 amino acids. Looked up from germline, CDR1 is MNHNS and CDR2 is SASEGT. The germline V and J ends were trimmed by 8 bases and 6 bases, with 12 bases remaining between them. CDR3 DNA: TGTGCCAGCGATAACAGGGTGGATACGCAGTATTTT. Protein sequence: CASDNRVDTQYF.

J is TRBJ1-2 and V is TRBV5-6; D ambiguous. V lost 4 bases, J lost 5 bases, and 6 bases lay in between. The CDR3 sequence is 11 residues long. CDR1 SGHDT and CDR2 YYEEEE come from the germline V gene. CDR3 sequence (DNA): TGTGCCAGCAGCCCCGGGTATGGCTACACCTTC. Translated, it gives CASSPGYGYTF.

This rearrangement joins TRBV6-5 to TRBJ1-5; 7 bases map to TRBD1. Germline V CDR1 and CDR2: MNHEY, SVGAGI. Trimming at V came to 6 bases and at J to 6 bases, leaving 8 bases not matched to a gene. The CDR3 covers 14 residues. The CDR3 nucleotides read TGTGCCAGCAGCACCGGAGACAGGGTTCAGCCCCAGCATTTT. It specifies CASSTGDRVQPQHF.

CDR3 DNA sequence: TGTGCCAGCAGTCCGGAACCCGCCGGGACACCAGATACGCAGTATTTT. It yields the protein CASSPEPAGTPDTQYF. The genes are TRBV27 and TRBJ2-3; D might be TRBD1 (6 bases). CDR3 length: 16 amino acids. CDR1 and CDR2 (germline): MNHEY, SMNVEV (reference sequence). V was clipped by 5 bases and J by 4 bases, with 19 bases between them.

The rearrangement links TRBV9 to TRBJ2-1, with 9 bases aligning to TRBD2. Germline V gene data show CDR1 as SGDLS and CDR2 as YYNGEE. Trimming at V came to 4 bases and at J to 0 bases, leaving 2 bases not matched to a gene. The CDR3 has 15 residues. The CDR3 DNA is TGTGCCAGCAGCTTTAGCGGGAGCTCCTACAATGAGCAGTTCTTC. This encodes CASSFSGSSYNEQFF.

The CDR3 sequence is CASSPRDRVDIQYF. The CDR3 DNA reads TGTGCCAGCAGCCCCCGGGACAGGGTAGACATTCAGTACTTC. V is TRBV11-1 and J is TRBJ2-4, with 9 bases fitting TRBD1. V shed 5 bases and J 8 bases; nucleotides not matched to a gene: 7. Germline CDR1 is SGHAT and CDR2 is FQDESV (reference sequence). This CDR3 has 14 residues.

The chain is built from TRBV7-2 and TRBJ2-5; 9 bases are shared with TRBD2. The CDR3 runs to 15 residues. CDR1 and CDR2 (germline): SGHTA, FQGNSA. The ends lost 1 base at V and 1 base at J; junction bases unmatched: 1. This CDR3 is CASSLGTSVQETQYF. For the CDR3, the DNA is TGTGCCAGCAGCTTAGGGACTAGCGTCCAAGAGACCCAGTACTTC.

The chain recombines TRBV10-3 with TRBJ2-7; 11 bases match TRBD1. V shed 4 bases and J 5 bases; nucleotides not matched to a gene: 4. There are 14 residues in the CDR3. Germline values: CDR1 ENHRY, CDR2 SYGVKD. The CDR3 DNA reads as TGTGCCATCAGTGGAGGGACAGGGGGGGACGAGCAGTACTTC. Translated: CAISGGTGGDEQYF.

This clone was counted a single time. The chain recombines TRBV6-1 with TRBJ1-1, with a weak D call TRBD1 (6 bases). The CDR3 is 12 amino acids. V shed 3 bases and J shed 9 bases, with 11 bases lying between them. From germline, CDR1 is MNHNS and CDR2 SASEGT. The CDR3 sequence: CASSEGHLKAFF. CDR3 DNA: TGTGCCAGCAGTGAGGGACATCTTAAAGCTTTCTTT.

The chain has TRBV5-1 and TRBJ2-7, with a tentative D call TRBD2 (5 bases). CDR1 and CDR2 from the germline V gene are SGHRS and YFSETQ. The CDR3 is 14 residues long. V lost 4 bases to trimming and J lost 0 bases, with 11 bases between them. The CDR3, as DNA: TGCGCCAGCAGCCTAACTCGGGACTCCTACGAGCAGTACTTC. Residues: CASSLTRDSYEQYF.

The chain has TRBV29-1 and TRBJ2-2, with 7 bases matching TRBD1. Unmatched junction bases numbered 4, after V lost 6 bases and J lost 6 bases. Germline V gives CDR1 SQVTM, CDR2 ANQGSEA. The CDR3 length is 12 residues. CDR3 residues: CSVMDRPGELFF. The CDR3 DNA reads TGCAGCGTGATGGACAGGCCCGGGGAGCTGTTTTTT.

A single count supports this clone. The V call is TRBV19, the J call TRBJ1-5, with 9 bases fitting TRBD1. Germline trimming cut 4 bases from V and 0 bases from J; bases unmatched to any gene: 1. There are 15 residues in the CDR3. CDR1 is LNHDA and CDR2 is SQIVND in the germline V gene (reference sequence). The CDR3 nucleotides are TGTGCCAGTAGTACGACAGGGGGTAGCAATCAGCCCCAGCATTTT. Encoded protein: CASSTTGGSNQPQHF.

This clone occurred a few times. V usage is TRBV2 and J usage is TRBJ1-2, with D unclear. The CDR3 consists of 13 residues. Germline assignment: CDR1 SNHLY and CDR2 FYNNEI. V was pared by 3 bases and J by 0 bases, with 5 bases between. CDR3 sequence (DNA): TGTGCCAGCAGTGAGGGAGCTAACTATGGCTACACCTTC. Translating gives CASSEGANYGYTF.

CDR3 nucleotide sequence: TGTGCCACCGAGGCGGGAGGGTACCCAGATACGCAGTATTTT. Its protein product is CATEAGGYPDTQYF. The chain employs TRBV15 and TRBJ2-3; TRBD2 agrees at 9 bases. Germline-derived CDR1 and CDR2 are LNHNV and YYDKDF (reference sequence). This CDR3 has 14 amino acids. With 8 bases clipped from V and 4 bases from J, the junction kept 7 bases outside the gene matches.

The CDR3 is CASSVSMGPQETQYF. The CDR3 nucleotides read TGTGCCAGCAGCGTAAGCATGGGGCCTCAAGAGACCCAGTACTTC. The rearrangement uses TRBV9 and TRBJ2-5, with D perhaps TRBD1 (5 bases). Looked up from germline, CDR1 is SGDLS and CDR2 is YYNGEE. The V end lost 1 base, the J end lost 2 bases, and 12 bases lay between the germline ends. The CDR3 contains 15 residues.

The chain links TRBV7-2 to TRBJ2-2; 12 bases fit TRBD2. After removal of 5 bases from V and 4 bases from J, the junction contained 8 bases not matched to a gene. The CDR3 contains 17 residues. The V gene's germline CDR1 is SGHTA and CDR2 FQGNSA. The CDR3 reads CASSTRLAGVGTGELFF. DNA for the CDR3: TGTGCCAGCAGCACCCGACTAGCGGGAGTGGGCACCGGGGAGCTGTTTTTT.

The V and J genes are TRBV30 and TRBJ1-1; D uncertain. Germline V lookup: CDR1 GTSNPN, CDR2 SVGIG (reference sequence). The CDR3 has 11 amino acids. Trimming pared 5 bases from V and 0 bases from J, leaving 4 bases between. CDR3 sequence reads: CAWQMNTEAFF. The CDR3, as DNA: TGTGCCTGGCAGATGAACACTGAAGCTTTCTTT.

The rearrangement joins TRBV5-1 to TRBJ1-2, with D tentatively TRBD1 (5 bases). Trimming shortened V by 4 bases and J by 2 bases, and 12 bases separated the two germline ends. The CDR3 extends over 14 amino acids. CDR1 is SGHRS and CDR2 is YFSETQ in the germline V gene. The CDR3 region is CASSETTGNYGYTF. The CDR3 nucleotides are TGCGCCAGCAGCGAGACAACAGGAAACTATGGCTACACCTTC.

The genes are TRBV27 and TRBJ2-7; D gene unclear. Trimming cost V 7 bases and J 2 bases, with 15 bases left between them. Germline assignment: CDR1 MNHEY and CDR2 SMNVEV (reference sequence). This CDR3 has 14 amino acids. The CDR3 reads CASKRVNSPYEQYF. The CDR3 DNA reads as TGTGCCAGCAAGAGAGTGAATTCCCCCTACGAGCAGTACTTC.

This sequence joins TRBV19 and TRBJ1-2, with 9 bases that match TRBD1. V shed 6 bases, J shed 3 bases, and the junction held 2 bases outside the gene matches. CDR1 LNHDA and CDR2 SQIVND come from the germline V gene (reference sequence). The CDR3 extends over 13 amino acids. The CDR3 loop is CASSRQGDYGYTF. The CDR3 nucleotides read TGTGCCAGTAGCCGACAGGGGGACTATGGCTACACCTTC.

The chain carries TRBV29-1 and TRBJ2-5; TRBD1 might be the D (5 bases). The CDR3 is 14 amino acids. The germline V gene encodes CDR1 SQVTM and CDR2 ANQGSEA. V lost 3 bases and J 0 bases, leaving 11 bases between the germline ends. For the CDR3, the DNA is TGCAGCGTTGATTTAGGGGCCCACCAAGAGACCCAGTACTTC. Translation: CSVDLGAHQETQYF.

The CDR3 DNA reads TGTGCCAGCAGCTTAGATCTCCGTGGGGCGTTGAACACTGAAGCTTTCTTT. Translating gives CASSLDLRGALNTEAFF. The rearrangement links TRBV7-2 to TRBJ1-1; D perhaps matches TRBD1 (5 bases). With 1 base removed from V and 0 bases from J, the gap between germline ends came to 15 bases. The CDR3 contains 17 residues. Germline V gene data show CDR1 as SGHTA and CDR2 as FQGNSA.

The chain joins TRBV11-3 to TRBJ1-2; 8 bases are shared with TRBD1. V shed 5 bases, J shed 4 bases, and the junction held 3 bases outside the gene matches. The germline V gene has CDR1 SGHNT and CDR2 YENEEA. The CDR3 sequence is 13 residues long. CDR3 coding DNA: TGTGCCAGCAGCCCTGACAGGGGCTATGGCTACACCTTC. Translation gives CASSPDRGYGYTF.